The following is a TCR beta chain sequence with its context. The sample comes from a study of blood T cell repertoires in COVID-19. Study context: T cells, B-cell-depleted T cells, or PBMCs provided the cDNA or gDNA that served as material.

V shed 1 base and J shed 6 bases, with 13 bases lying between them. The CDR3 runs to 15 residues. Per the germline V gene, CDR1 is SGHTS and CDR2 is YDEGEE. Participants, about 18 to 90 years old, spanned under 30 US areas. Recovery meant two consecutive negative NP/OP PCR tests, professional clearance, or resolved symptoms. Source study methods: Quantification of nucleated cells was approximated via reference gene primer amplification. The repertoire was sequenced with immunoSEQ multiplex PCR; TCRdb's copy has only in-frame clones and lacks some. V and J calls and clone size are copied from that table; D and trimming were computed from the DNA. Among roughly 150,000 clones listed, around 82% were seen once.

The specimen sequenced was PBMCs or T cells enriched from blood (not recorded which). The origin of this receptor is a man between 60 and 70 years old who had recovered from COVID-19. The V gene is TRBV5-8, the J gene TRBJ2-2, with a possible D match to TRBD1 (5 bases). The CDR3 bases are TGTGCCAGCAGCTTGTACAGGACCTTACCCGGGGAGCTGTTTTTT. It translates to CASSLYRTLPGELFF.